The present T cell receptor (beta chain) was sequenced within a study of blood T cell repertoires in COVID-19. Study in general: The study drew acute and convalescent COVID-19 samples from the United States, Italy and Spain. Sample material is recorded as cDNA or gDNA derived from T cells, B-cell-depleted T cells, or PBMCs.

Followed longitudinally, the Seattle patients had been enrolled during active infection. Libraries were prepared by immunoSEQ multiplex PCR; TCRdb keeps only in-frame clonotypes and omits some of them. Of some 300,000 clones listed, 70% to 90% are singletons. Only a few counts were recorded for this clone. The V end was cut by 6 bases, the J end by 3 bases, with 9 bases between. This CDR3 is built from 12 residues. The germline CDR1 and CDR2 sequences are SQVTM and ANQGSEA. The genes are TRBV29-1 and TRBJ2-1, with D unresolved. The sample consisted of peripheral blood. This clonotype originated in a woman in her 70s with COVID-19, enrolled during active disease. CDR3 nucleotide sequence: TGCAGCGTCCCGAGCTACTACAATGAGCAGTTCTTC. It encodes CSVPSYYNEQFF.